This T cell receptor (beta chain) is drawn from a study of blood T cells in healthy people across ages. Then a second PCR, running roughly 7 to 11 cycles, was carried out with a sample-barcoded 5' primer and a J-beta primer mix. Every sample returned 2.5 million or more CDR3-containing paired-end reads. TCRdb called the 5' RACE reads again in MiXCR, with one record for every CDR3 protein. The sample contains hundreds of thousands of distinct CDR3 sequences, under 40% of which appear only once. Many counts were recorded for this clonotype. The clonotype originates from a man in his late teens or twenties in good health. Sequencing was performed on blood.

For the CDR3, the DNA is TGTGCCAGCAGCCCCCTCACAGAGACCTATGGCTACACCTTC. It is translated as CASSPLTETYGYTF. This sequence joins TRBV9 and TRBJ1-2; the D is unclear. This CDR3 contains 14 residues. Germline CDR1 SGDLS, CDR2 YYNGEE. Trimming pared 4 bases from V and 4 bases from J, leaving 14 bases between.